These 7 T cell receptor beta chains were all obtained from the same sample, sequenced in a study of intratumoral heterogeneity in liver cancer. Method: immunoSEQ multiplex PCR; TCRdb's copy keeps in-frame clones and lacks some. The repertoire holds about 2,800 clones, 70% to 80% seen once, with 45% to 55% in the top ten. Tumour samples came from separate, distinct regions of the hepatocellular carcinoma nodule. The starting material was tumor tissue, obtained before any cancer treatment. These receptor sequences come from an older woman with hepatocellular carcinoma.

The gene calls are TRBV29-1 and TRBJ2-2; D is possibly TRBD2 (7 bases). The germline CDR1 and CDR2 sequences are SQVTM and ANQGSEA. This CDR3 has 13 amino acids. The V end was cut by 6 bases, the J end by 5 bases, with 13 bases between. CDR3 region: CSVGEGGTGELFF. CDR3 sequence (DNA): TGCAGCGTAGGGGAGGGGGGAACCGGGGAGCTGTTTTTT.

This clone was recorded a few times. CDR3 protein: CASSLRLLEQYF. The CDR3 region has the DNA TGTGCCAGCAGTTTACGGTTACTCGAGCAGTACTTC. The chain combines TRBV28 with TRBJ2-7; D remains ambiguous. This CDR3 spans 12 amino acids. The germline V gene encodes CDR1 MDHEN and CDR2 SYDVKM. V lost 2 bases, J lost 6 bases, and 8 bases lay in between.

This chain uses TRBV7-9 with TRBJ1-3, with TRBD1 as a possible D gene (6 bases). CDR3 length: 17 amino acids. Germline V lookup: CDR1 SEHNR, CDR2 FQNEAQ (reference sequence). V was shortened by 5 bases and J by 1 base, with 18 bases between the two germline ends. The CDR3 protein is CASSASRDTSSGNTIYF. The CDR3 DNA reads TGTGCCAGCAGCGCCTCCCGGGACACCTCGTCTGGAAACACCATATATTTT. Full variable domain (rest looked up from reference TRBV7-9 and TRBJ1-3): DTGVSQNPRHKITKRGQNVTFRCDPISEHNRLYWYRQTLGQGPEFLTYFQNEAQLEKSRLLSDRFSAERPKGSFSTLEIQRTEQGDSAMYLCASSASRDTSSGNTIYFGEGSWLTVV.

V usage is TRBV7-2 and J usage is TRBJ2-1; 10 positions agree with TRBD2. The CDR3 is 14 residues long. Unmatched junction bases numbered 5, after V lost 7 bases and J lost 5 bases. CDR1 is SGHTA and CDR2 is FQGNSA in the germline V gene. The CDR3 nucleotides read TGTGCCAGCACGCGGGGGACTAGCGACAATGAGCAGTTCTTC. Amino acid sequence: CASTRGTSDNEQFF.

CDR3 residues: CASRVDGGSYNEQFF. Here the CDR3 DNA reads TGTGCCAGCAGGGTGGACGGGGGGTCCTACAATGAGCAGTTCTTC. The rearrangement uses TRBV28 and TRBJ2-1; 7 bases are a match to TRBD2. This CDR3 has 15 residues. Germline V gene sequence: CDR1 MDHEN, CDR2 SYDVKM. V gave up 6 bases and J gave up 1 base; unmatched junction bases: 6.

There are a few counts of this clone. The rearrangement uses TRBV7-3 and TRBJ1-1; maybe TRBD1 (5 bases). CDR1 and CDR2 (germline): SGHTA, FQGTGA. The CDR3 is made up of 14 amino acids. Trimming left V 5 bases short and J 5 bases short, with 15 bases between. The CDR3 coding sequence is TGTGCCAGCAGCCTATCAGGGCTCAATACTGAAGCTTTCTTT. This codes for CASSLSGLNTEAFF.

The CDR3: CASSAGGASGELFF. The CDR3 DNA is TGCGCCAGCAGTGCAGGGGGCGCTTCCGGGGAGCTGTTTTTT. The genes are TRBV5-1 and TRBJ2-2, with 8 nucleotides matching TRBD1. The CDR3 is made up of 14 amino acids. V shed 5 bases, J shed 6 bases, and the junction held 6 bases outside the gene matches. Germline V gene sequence: CDR1 SGHRS, CDR2 YFSETQ.